These T cell receptor beta chains were read from a single sample in a study of blood T cells in healthy people across ages. MiXCR, run by TCRdb on the 5' RACE reads, gives a single entry per CDR3 protein. The profile shows 500,000 to 700,000 distinct CDR3 sequences, 25% to 30% of them singletons. The sample taken for sequencing was blood. Every receptor here comes from a woman aged 80 or over in good health. The CDR3 runs from the conserved cysteine through the conserved F or W. Fields, in order: D gene, CDR3 length, clone size, J gene, V gene, CDR3 DNA, CDR3 protein. A D gene is named only where the DNA matches it firmly. Size is omitted from some rows. Given values are once, few, many or a class for expanded clones.

>TRBD2|15|many|TRBJ2-1|TRBV5-1
TGCGCCAGCAGCACCCTAGCGGGGGGGCTGAGTGAGCAGTTCTTC
CASSTLAGGLSEQFF
>TRBD1|14|NA|TRBJ1-1|TRBV29-1
TGCAGCGGATGGACAGGGGCTCTGAACACTGAAGCTTTCTTT
CSGWTGALNTEAFF
>NA|16|NA|TRBJ2-7|TRBV6-1
TGTGCCAGCAGTGAAGCGCTTCGGGGACACACCTACGAGCAGTACTTC
CASSEALRGHTYEQYF
>TRBD1|15|NA|TRBJ2-2|TRBV5-1
TGCGCCAGCAGCGCCCCGGCCAGGGGGTACGGGGAGCTGTTTTTT
CASSAPARGYGELFF
>NA|15|many|TRBJ2-7|TRBV11-2
TGTGCCAGCAGCTTAGATCAAGAAAGAGGCTACGAGCAGTACTTC
CASSLDQERGYEQYF
>TRBD2|15|many|TRBJ2-5|TRBV4-2
TGTGCCAGCAGCCTTAGCGGGGGCTCCCAAGAGACCCAGTACTTC
CASSLSGGSQETQYF
>NA|13|many|TRBJ1-6|TRBV4-3
TGCGCCAGCAGCCAGACGACGGATTCACCCCTCCACTTT
CASSQTTDSPLHF
>TRBD2|19|few|TRBJ2-1|TRBV5-1
TGCGCCAGCAGCTTGGCCAGGCTAGCGGGAGGGCCTCACCACAATGAGCAGTTCTTC
CASSLARLAGGPHHNEQFF
>NA|15|few|TRBJ2-3|TRBV15
TGTGCCACCAGCGGTGAGGGGCGTGACACAGATACGCAGTATTTT
CATSGEGRDTDTQYF
>TRBD1|15|NA|TRBJ1-1|TRBV7-8
TGTGCCAGCAGCCCACCACGACAGGGAGACACTGAAGCTTTCTTT
CASSPPRQGDTEAFF
>TRBD1|16|many|TRBJ1-1|TRBV7-2
TGTGCCAGCAGCTTAGCTGGGACAGGGGGCACCACTGAAGCTTTCTTT
CASSLAGTGGTTEAFF
>TRBD2|13|many|TRBJ2-7|TRBV6-2/TRBV6-3
TGTGCCAGCACTCCCCGGGGGGATTACGAGCAGTACTTC
CASTPRGDYEQYF
>NA|13|few|TRBJ1-2|TRBV15
TGTGCCACCAGCAGAGGGGCCGCTTATGGCTACACCTTC
CATSRGAAYGYTF
>NA|13|NA|TRBJ2-5|TRBV5-1
TGCGCCAGTACAGCAGAGGGCGGAGAGACCCAGTACTTC
CASTAEGGETQYF
>NA|15|many|TRBJ2-3|TRBV7-9
TGTGCCAGCAGCTCCCCCGTGGCAGAGGGAGATACGCAGTATTTT
CASSSPVAEGDTQYF
>TRBD2|15|NA|TRBJ2-3|TRBV6-4
TGTGCCAGCAGTTCGAGCGGGAGAGGAGCAGATACGCAGTATTTT
CASSSSGRGADTQYF
>TRBD1|16|few|TRBJ2-1|TRBV20-1
TGCAGTGCCGTCCCGGGACAGGGGAGCTCCTACAATGAGCAGTTCTTC
CSAVPGQGSSYNEQFF
>TRBD1|16|many|TRBJ2-2|TRBV28
TGTGCCAGCAGTCCTACCCGGACAGGGGGCACCGGGGAGCTGTTTTTT
CASSPTRTGGTGELFF
>TRBD1|14|few|TRBJ1-1|TRBV5-1
TGCGCCAGCAGCACACCGGGGACAGACACTGAAGCTTTCTTT
CASSTPGTDTEAFF
>NA|14|NA|TRBJ1-6|TRBV6-1
TGTGCCAGCAGTGAAGAGGTCTCAGGAACACCCCTCCACTTT
CASSEEVSGTPLHF
>NA|14|NA|TRBJ2-1|TRBV4-3
TGCGCCAGCAGCCACAGGGGCCCCTACAATGAGCAGTTCTTC
CASSHRGPYNEQFF
>NA|12|NA|TRBJ2-7|TRBV5-8
TGTGCCAGCAGCTTGGTTAAGGATCGGCAGTACTTC
CASSLVKDRQYF
>TRBD1|15|many|TRBJ2-7|TRBV11-2
TGTGCCAGCAGCCGACAGGGGCTACCAACCTACGAGCAGTACTTC
CASSRQGLPTYEQYF
>NA|15|many|TRBJ2-1|TRBV7-2
TGTGCCAGCAACTTCGGAGGGCGGCACCTCAATGAGCAGTTCTTC
CASNFGGRHLNEQFF
>TRBD2|14|many|TRBJ2-7|TRBV7-2
TGTGCCAGCAGCTTAGCGGGGGGGGTTTACGAGCAGTACTTC
CASSLAGGVYEQYF
>NA|16|NA|TRBJ2-3|TRBV28
TGTGCCAGCAGCGGGGGAGGGGGCGCGGGCACAGATACGCAGTATTTT
CASSGGGGAGTDTQYF
>NA|14|many|TRBJ2-3|TRBV28
TGTGCCAGCAGTTCCCTCACCCCCACAGATACGCAGTATTTT
CASSSLTPTDTQYF
>NA|12|NA|TRBJ2-7|TRBV20-1
TGCAGTGCTAGAATCAACGGATACGAGCAGTACTTC
CSARINGYEQYF
>TRBD1|13|NA|TRBJ2-7|TRBV6-5
TGTGCCAGCAGTCTAATCGACAGGGACGAGCAGTACTTC
CASSLIDRDEQYF
>TRBD2|15|many|TRBJ2-7|TRBV27
TGTGCCAGCAAAGATACCGGGACTATCGCCAGCGAGCAGTACTTC
CASKDTGTIASEQYF
>NA|14|few|TRBJ2-5|TRBV29-1
TGCAGCGTTGAAAAAAGGGCACACCGGGAGTTGCAGTACTTC
CSVEKRAHRELQYF
>NA|12|NA|TRBJ1-5|TRBV20-1
TGCAGTGCTAGAGCTCCTCTGGGGCCCCAGCATTTT
CSARAPLGPQHF
>NA|16|many|TRBJ1-2|TRBV5-1
TGCGCCAGCAGCCGGGGCCGGGCCTTACGGGACTATGGCTACACCTTC
CASSRGRALRDYGYTF
>TRBD2|17|NA|TRBJ2-5|TRBV7-3
TGTGCCAGCAGCCCTCGACTAGCGGGGGTGTCCTCGAATGAGCAGTACTTC
CASSPRLAGVSSNEQYF
>NA|12|NA|TRBJ1-1|TRBV7-9
TGTGCCAGCAGCTTAGCAAGGTCTGAAGCTTTCTTT
CASSLARSEAFF
>NA|12|many|TRBJ1-1|TRBV30
TGTGCCTGGAGACTCTCCGGACTAGAAGCTTTCTTT
CAWRLSGLEAFF
>NA|16|few|TRBJ1-1|TRBV6-5
TGTGCCAGCAGTTACTCGGGACTGACAGGGAACACTGAAGCTTTCTTT
CASSYSGLTGNTEAFF
>NA|14|many|TRBJ2-1|TRBV20-1
TGCAGTGCTAGAGATCTTGTTAGCAGGCCGCAGCAGTTCTTC
CSARDLVSRPQQFF
>NA|12|many|TRBJ1-2|TRBV20-1
TGCAGTGCTAGAGATCTGGGCGGGGGCTACACCTTC
CSARDLGGGYTF
>NA|12|NA|TRBJ2-1|TRBV10-3
TGTGCCATTACTAGCTATTACAATGAGCAGTTCTTC
CAITSYYNEQFF
>TRBD1|19|many|TRBJ1-5|TRBV6-2/TRBV6-3
TGTGCCAGCAGTTACCAGGGGGGGAGCGGGCTTATCTCCAATCAGCCCCAGCATTTT
CASSYQGGSGLISNQPQHF
>TRBD2|14|NA|TRBJ2-7|TRBV20-1
TGCAGTGCTAGTCGGACTAGCGGTAGCTACGAGCAGTACTTC
CSASRTSGSYEQYF
>TRBD2|15|many|TRBJ2-1|TRBV7-8
TGTGCCAGCAAGGCAAGCGGGGCCCTCGGGAATGAGCAGTTCTTC
CASKASGALGNEQFF
>TRBD1|15|many|TRBJ2-5|TRBV7-2
TGTGCCAGCAGCTTAACTTCCGGGACAGTTGAGACCCAGTACTTC
CASSLTSGTVETQYF
>NA|18|NA|TRBJ1-2|TRBV12-1
TGTGCCAGCAGCTTTGCGCGTCTCGGAAGCGGCCCCGACTATGGCTACACCTTC
CASSFARLGSGPDYGYTF
>NA|13|NA|TRBJ2-1|TRBV7-2
TGTGCCAGCAGCTTTACAGTGGGGAATGAGCAGTTCTTC
CASSFTVGNEQFF
>TRBD2|16|once|TRBJ2-5|TRBV5-1
TGCGCCAGCAGCTTGTCCGCCACTAGCGGGCAAGAGACCCAGTACTTC
CASSLSATSGQETQYF
>NA|16|few|TRBJ1-1|TRBV3-1
TGTGCCAGCAGCCAAGATCTGCTGGGGACGAACACTGAAGCTTTCTTT
CASSQDLLGTNTEAFF
>NA|16|NA|TRBJ1-1|TRBV15
TGTGCCACCAGCAACGGGAGGTTACAGGGTCGGACTGAAGCTTTCTTT
CATSNGRLQGRTEAFF
>NA|15|NA|TRBJ1-2|TRBV5-6
TGTGCCAGCAGCTCGGAGGGGGGGCGAAGGTATGGCTACACCTTC
CASSSEGGRRYGYTF
>NA|14|few|TRBJ2-2|TRBV12-3/TRBV12-4
TGTGCCAGCAGAGCCCGACAGAACACCGGGGAGCTGTTTTTT
CASRARQNTGELFF
>NA|15|many|TRBJ2-1|TRBV18
TGTGCCAGCTCACCACTAAATGCGGGGATCCTGGAGCAGTTCTTC
CASSPLNAGILEQFF
>TRBD2|15|many|TRBJ2-7|TRBV11-2
TGTGCCAGCAGCGCCACTAGCGGGGGCTACTACGAGCAGTACTTC
CASSATSGGYYEQYF
>NA|13|NA|TRBJ1-2|TRBV6-5
TGTGCCAGTAAGAAATTGGGGGTAGACGGCCACACCTTC
CASKKLGVDGHTF
>NA|14|many|TRBJ2-7|TRBV7-2
TGTGCCAGCAGCTTGATGGGGAGCTCCTACGAGCAGTACTTC
CASSLMGSSYEQYF
>TRBD1|16|few|TRBJ1-6|TRBV28
TGTGCCAGCAGTTCCAGGGGACAGGGGACTAATTCACCCCTCCACTTT
CASSSRGQGTNSPLHF
>NA|16|NA|TRBJ1-1|TRBV20-1
TGCAGTGCTAGAGATATCCCGAAAGGCGTGAACACTGAAGCTTTCTTT
CSARDIPKGVNTEAFF
>NA|16|NA|TRBJ2-3|TRBV27
TGTGCCAGCAGACACGGCAGGCCCAGCAGCACAGATACGCAGTATTTT
CASRHGRPSSTDTQYF
>TRBD1|14|NA|TRBJ2-5|TRBV30
TGTGCCTGGAGGGGACAGGGGGAGGGGGGGACCCAGTACTTC
CAWRGQGEGGTQYF